The 3 T cell receptor beta chains below come from one sample, sequenced in a study of blood T cells in healthy people across ages. Combining a sample-barcoded 5' primer with a J-beta primer mix, a second PCR ran for roughly 7 to 11 cycles. One entry per CDR3 protein results from TCRdb running MiXCR on the 5' RACE reads. Among fewer than 1,000,000 distinct CDR3 sequences listed, about 42% were seen once. The sequencing sample was made of blood. The receptors originated from a man aged 80 or over in good health.

This clonotype has ten or more counts. The chain couples TRBV29-1 to TRBJ2-7; 9 bases match TRBD1. After removal of 7 bases from V and 7 bases from J, the junction contained 14 bases not matched to a gene. Germline CDR1 SQVTM, CDR2 ANQGSEA. The CDR3 consists of 14 residues. The CDR3 sequence is CSASQQGAFGEQYF. The CDR3, as DNA: TGCAGCGCCTCGCAACAGGGGGCTTTTGGGGAGCAGTACTTC.

This clonotype came up a few times. The chain recombines TRBV29-1 with TRBJ2-7, with TRBD1 as a possible D gene (6 bases). V was trimmed by 4 bases and J by 5 bases, leaving 18 bases between them. This CDR3 is built from 14 residues. Germline-derived CDR1 and CDR2 are SQVTM and ANQGSEA. In DNA, the CDR3 is TGCAGCGTTGGCTCGATGCAGGGGATCCACGAGCAGTACTTC. Its protein product is CSVGSMQGIHEQYF.

V gene TRBV5-5 combines with J gene TRBJ1-4; D is perhaps TRBD1 (5 bases). The CDR3 covers 13 residues. The germline V gene has CDR1 SGHKS and CDR2 YYEKEE (reference sequence). V shed 4 bases and J shed 8 bases, with 12 bases lying between them. As DNA, the CDR3 is TGTGCCAGCAGCCCCTGGGACGGGGAAAAACTGTTTTTT. The encoded protein is CASSPWDGEKLFF.